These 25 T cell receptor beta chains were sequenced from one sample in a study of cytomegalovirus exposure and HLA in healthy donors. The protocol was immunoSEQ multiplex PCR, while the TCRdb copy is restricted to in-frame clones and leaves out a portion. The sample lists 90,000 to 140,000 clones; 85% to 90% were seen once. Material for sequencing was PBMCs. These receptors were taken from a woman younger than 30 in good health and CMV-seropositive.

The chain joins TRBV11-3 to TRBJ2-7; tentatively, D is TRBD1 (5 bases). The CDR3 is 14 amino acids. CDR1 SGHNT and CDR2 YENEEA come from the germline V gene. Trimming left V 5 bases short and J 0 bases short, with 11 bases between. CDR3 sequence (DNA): TGTGCCAGCAGCGACGACAGAGTCTCCTACGAGCAGTACTTC. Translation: CASSDDRVSYEQYF.

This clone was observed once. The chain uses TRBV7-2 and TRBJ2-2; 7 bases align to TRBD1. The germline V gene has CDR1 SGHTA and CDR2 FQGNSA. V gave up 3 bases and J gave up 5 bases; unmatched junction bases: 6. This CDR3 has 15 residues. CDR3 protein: CASSFSGGRTGELFF. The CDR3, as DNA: TGTGCCAGCAGCTTCTCAGGGGGTCGGACCGGGGAGCTGTTTTTT.

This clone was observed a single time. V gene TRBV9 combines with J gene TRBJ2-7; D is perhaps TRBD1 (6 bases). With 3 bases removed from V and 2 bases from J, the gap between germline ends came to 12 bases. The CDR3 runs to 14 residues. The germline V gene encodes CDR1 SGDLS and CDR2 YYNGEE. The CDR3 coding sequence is TGTGCCAGCAGCGGACGGGACACCCCCTACGAGCAGTACTTC. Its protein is CASSGRDTPYEQYF.

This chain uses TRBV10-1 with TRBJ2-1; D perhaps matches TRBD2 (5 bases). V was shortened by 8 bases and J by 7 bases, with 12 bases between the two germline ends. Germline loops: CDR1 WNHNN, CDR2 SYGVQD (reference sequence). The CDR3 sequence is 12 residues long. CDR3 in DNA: TGCGCCAGCGAAGGAGGTGGGAATGAGCAGTTCTTC. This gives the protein CASEGGGNEQFF.

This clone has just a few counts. The DNA of the CDR3 is TGCGCCAGCAGCCAAGATCTGGGCGACAGGGAGAATTCACCCCTCCACTTT. Translation: CASSQDLGDRENSPLHF. The V and J genes are TRBV4-1 and TRBJ1-6; 7 nucleotides align to TRBD1. The length of the CDR3 is 17 residues. J lost 7 bases, V lost 0 bases, and 9 bases had no gene match. CDR1 and CDR2 from the germline V gene are MGHRA and YSYEKL.

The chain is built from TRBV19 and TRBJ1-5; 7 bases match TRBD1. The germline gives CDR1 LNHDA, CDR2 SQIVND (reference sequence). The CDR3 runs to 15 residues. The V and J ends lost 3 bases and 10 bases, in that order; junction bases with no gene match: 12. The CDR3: CASSMDGQGVAPQHF. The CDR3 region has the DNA TGTGCCAGTAGTATGGATGGGCAGGGGGTGGCTCCCCAGCATTTT. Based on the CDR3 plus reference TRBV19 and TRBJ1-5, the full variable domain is DGGITQSPKYLFRKEGQNVTLSCEQNLNHDAMYWYRQDPGQGLRLIYYSQIVNDFQKGDIAEGYSVSREKKESFPLTVTSAQKNPTAFYLCASSMDGQGVAPQHFGDGTRLSIL.

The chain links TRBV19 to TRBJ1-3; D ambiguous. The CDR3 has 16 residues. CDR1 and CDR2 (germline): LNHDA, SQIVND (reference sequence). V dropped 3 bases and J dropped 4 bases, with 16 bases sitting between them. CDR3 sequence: CASSIPLPGSGNTIYF. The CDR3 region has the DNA TGTGCCAGTAGTATCCCTCTCCCGGGTTCGGGAAACACCATATATTTT.

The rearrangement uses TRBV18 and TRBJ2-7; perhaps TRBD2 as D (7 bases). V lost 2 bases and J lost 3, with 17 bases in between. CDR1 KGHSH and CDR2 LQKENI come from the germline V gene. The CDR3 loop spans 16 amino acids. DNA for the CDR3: TGTGCCAGCTCACCATTTGGCGGGGGCGATAACTACGAGCAGTACTTC. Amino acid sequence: CASSPFGGGDNYEQYF.

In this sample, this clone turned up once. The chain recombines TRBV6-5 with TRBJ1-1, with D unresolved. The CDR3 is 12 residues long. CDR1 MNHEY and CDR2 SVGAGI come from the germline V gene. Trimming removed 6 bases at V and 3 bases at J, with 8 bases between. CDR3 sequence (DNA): TGTGCCAGCAGCAGAGAGGACACTGAAGCTTTCTTT. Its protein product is CASSREDTEAFF.

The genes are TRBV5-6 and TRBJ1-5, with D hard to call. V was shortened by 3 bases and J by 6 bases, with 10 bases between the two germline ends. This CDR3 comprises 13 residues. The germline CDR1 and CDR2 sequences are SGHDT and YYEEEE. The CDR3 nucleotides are TGTGCCAGCAGCTCGCGGGGAAGTCAGCCCCAGCATTTT. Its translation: CASSSRGSQPQHF.

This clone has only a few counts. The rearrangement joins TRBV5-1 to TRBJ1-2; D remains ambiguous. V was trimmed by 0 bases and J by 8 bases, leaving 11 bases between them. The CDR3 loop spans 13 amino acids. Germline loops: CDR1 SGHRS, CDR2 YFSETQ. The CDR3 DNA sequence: TGCGCCAGCAGCTTGGCCTCAAGGAGGGGCTACACCTTC. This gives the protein CASSLASRRGYTF.

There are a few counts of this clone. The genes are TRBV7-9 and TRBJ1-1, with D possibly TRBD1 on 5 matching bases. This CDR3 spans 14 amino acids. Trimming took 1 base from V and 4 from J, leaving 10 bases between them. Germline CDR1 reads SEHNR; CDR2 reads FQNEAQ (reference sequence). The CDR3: CASSLEGLATEAFF. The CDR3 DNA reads TGTGCCAGCAGCTTAGAGGGGCTGGCCACTGAAGCTTTCTTT. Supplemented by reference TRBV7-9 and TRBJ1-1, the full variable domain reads DTGVSQNPRHKITKRGQNVTFRCDPISEHNRLYWYRQTLGQGPEFLTYFQNEAQLEKSRLLSDRFSAERPKGSFSTLEIQRTEQGDSAMYLCASSLEGLATEAFFGQGTRLTVV.

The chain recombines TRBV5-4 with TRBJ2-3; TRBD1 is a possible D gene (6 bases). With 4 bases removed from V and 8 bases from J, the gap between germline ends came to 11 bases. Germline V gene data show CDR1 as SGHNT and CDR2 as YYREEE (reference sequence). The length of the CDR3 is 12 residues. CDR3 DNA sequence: TGTGCCAGCAGCCGACAGGACGGTACGCAGTATTTT. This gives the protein CASSRQDGTQYF.

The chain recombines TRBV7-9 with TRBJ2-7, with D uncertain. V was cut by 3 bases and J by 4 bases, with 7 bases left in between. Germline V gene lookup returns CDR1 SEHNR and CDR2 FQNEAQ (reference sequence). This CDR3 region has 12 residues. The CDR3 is CASSFAGYEQYF. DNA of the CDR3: TGTGCCAGCAGCTTTGCCGGGTACGAGCAGTACTTC.

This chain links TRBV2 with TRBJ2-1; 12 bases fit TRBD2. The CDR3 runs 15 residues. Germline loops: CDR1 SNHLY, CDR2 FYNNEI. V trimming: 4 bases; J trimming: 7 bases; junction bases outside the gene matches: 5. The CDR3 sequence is CASSATSGSANEQFF. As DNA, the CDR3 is TGTGCCAGCAGTGCGACTAGCGGGAGCGCGAATGAGCAGTTCTTC.

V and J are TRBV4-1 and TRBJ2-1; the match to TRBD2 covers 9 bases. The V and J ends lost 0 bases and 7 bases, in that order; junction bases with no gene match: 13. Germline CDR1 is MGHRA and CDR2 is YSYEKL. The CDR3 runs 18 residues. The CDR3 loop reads CASSQEGAGGPAWNEQFF. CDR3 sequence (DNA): TGCGCCAGCAGCCAAGAGGGCGCGGGAGGGCCCGCATGGAATGAGCAGTTCTTC.

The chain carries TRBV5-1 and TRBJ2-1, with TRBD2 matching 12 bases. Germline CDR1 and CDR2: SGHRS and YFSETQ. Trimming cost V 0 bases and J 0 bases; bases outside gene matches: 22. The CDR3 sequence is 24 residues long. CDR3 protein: CASSLVLGSPTTSGGGGSYNEQFF. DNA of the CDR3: TGCGCCAGCAGCTTGGTCCTGGGATCCCCGACGACTAGCGGGGGAGGGGGCTCCTACAATGAGCAGTTCTTC.

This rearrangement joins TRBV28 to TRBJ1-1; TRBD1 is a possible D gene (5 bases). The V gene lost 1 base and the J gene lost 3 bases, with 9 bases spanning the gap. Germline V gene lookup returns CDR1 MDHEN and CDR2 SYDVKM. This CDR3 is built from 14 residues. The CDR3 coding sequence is TGTGCCAGCAGTTTATTAGGCAGGGACACTGAAGCTTTCTTT. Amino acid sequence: CASSLLGRDTEAFF.

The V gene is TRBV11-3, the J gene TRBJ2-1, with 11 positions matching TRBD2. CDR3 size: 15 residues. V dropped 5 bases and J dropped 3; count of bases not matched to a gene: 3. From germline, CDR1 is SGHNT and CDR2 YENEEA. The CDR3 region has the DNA TGTGCCAGCAGCCGTACTAGCGGGGGCTACAATGAGCAGTTCTTC. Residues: CASSRTSGGYNEQFF.

The DNA of the CDR3 is TGTGCCAGCAGGAACAGGGGCCGTCTTTCTGGAAACACCATATATTTT. Protein sequence: CASRNRGRLSGNTIYF. The chain has TRBV28 and TRBJ1-3; TRBD1 aligns across 7 bases. V lost 6 bases and J lost 1; bases outside the gene matches: 9. The CDR3 has 16 residues. CDR1 is MDHEN, CDR2 SYDVKM, per germline. Filled out from reference TRBV28 and TRBJ1-3, the complete variable domain reads DVKVTQSSRYLVKRTGEKVFLECVQDMDHENMFWYRQDPGLGLRLIYFSYDVKMKEKGDIPEGYSVSREKKERFSLILESASTNQTSMYLCASRNRGRLSGNTIYFGEGSWLTVV.

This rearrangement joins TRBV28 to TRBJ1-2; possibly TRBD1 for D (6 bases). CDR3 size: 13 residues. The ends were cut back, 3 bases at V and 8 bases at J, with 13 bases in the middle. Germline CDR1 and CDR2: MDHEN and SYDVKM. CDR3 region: CASSFGGAMGYTF. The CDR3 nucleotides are TGTGCCAGCAGTTTTGGGGGGGCTATGGGCTACACCTTC.

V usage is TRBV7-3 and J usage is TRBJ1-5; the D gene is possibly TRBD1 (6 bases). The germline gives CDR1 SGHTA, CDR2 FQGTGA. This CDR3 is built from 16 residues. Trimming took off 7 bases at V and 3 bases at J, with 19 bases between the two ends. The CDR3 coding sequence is TGTGCCAGCAACCAGGGGCTGGACGGGGTCAATCAGCCCCAGCATTTT. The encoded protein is CASNQGLDGVNQPQHF.

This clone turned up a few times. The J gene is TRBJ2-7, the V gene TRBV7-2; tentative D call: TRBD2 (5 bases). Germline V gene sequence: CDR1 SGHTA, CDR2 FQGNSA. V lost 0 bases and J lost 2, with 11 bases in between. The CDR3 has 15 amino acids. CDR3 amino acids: CASSLAASPAYEQYF. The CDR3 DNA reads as TGTGCCAGCAGCTTAGCTGCTAGCCCAGCCTACGAGCAGTACTTC.

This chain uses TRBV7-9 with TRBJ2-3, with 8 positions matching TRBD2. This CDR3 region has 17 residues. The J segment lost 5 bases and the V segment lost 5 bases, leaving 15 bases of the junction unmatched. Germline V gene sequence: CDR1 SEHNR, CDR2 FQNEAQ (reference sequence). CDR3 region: CASSPRGGRGAIDTQYF. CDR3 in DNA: TGTGCCAGCAGCCCTAGGGGAGGGCGGGGGGCCATAGATACGCAGTATTTT.

The CDR3 DNA reads TGTGCCAGCAGCCCGGGCCGAGGGGCGCGGGAGGGCAACAATGAGCAGTTCTTC. Encoded protein: CASSPGRGAREGNNEQFF. The chain joins TRBV5-8 to TRBJ2-1, with TRBD2 matching 9 bases. The trim removed 4 bases at V and 5 bases at J, leaving 16 bases unmatched. Germline assignment: CDR1 SGHTS and CDR2 YDEGEE. CDR3 length: 18 amino acids.